The sequence of this T cell receptor (beta chain) was determined in a study of a mutant IDH1 vaccine in newly diagnosed glioma. Study-wide context: Visit V13 took place at week 47, and visit V12 happened at week 35.

Time point of the sample: week 47, end of study. In every dose of vaccine, 300 ug of mutant IDH1 20-mer peptide was given alongside topical imiquimod. Details on this clone: Its antigen is not identified.

The table came from immunoSEQ multiplex PCR; TCRdb's copy has only in-frame clones and leaves some out. The sample yields tens of thousands of clones, over 70% seen once. Sequencing was performed on PBMCs, taken from a glioma patient whose treatment included an IDH1 peptide vaccine. This sequence was found in a man aged 50 or older with glioma.

The CDR3 coding sequence is TGTGCCAGTAGCCCGGGACTCTTCCTCAATGAGCAGTTCTTC. It codes for CASSPGLFLNEQFF. The chain uses TRBV19 and TRBJ2-1, with D perhaps matching TRBD2 (6 bases). The CDR3 has 14 residues. Trimming took off 6 bases at V and 6 bases at J, with 15 bases between the two ends. Germline V lookup: CDR1 LNHDA, CDR2 SQIVND (reference sequence).